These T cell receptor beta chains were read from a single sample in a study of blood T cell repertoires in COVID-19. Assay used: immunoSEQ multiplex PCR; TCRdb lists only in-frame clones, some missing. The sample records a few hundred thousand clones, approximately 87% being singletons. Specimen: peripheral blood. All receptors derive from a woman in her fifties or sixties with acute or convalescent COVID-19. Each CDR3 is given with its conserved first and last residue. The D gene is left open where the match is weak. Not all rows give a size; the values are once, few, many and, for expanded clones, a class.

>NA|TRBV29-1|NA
CSVVGQGLNEQFF
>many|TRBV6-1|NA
CASREVENQPQHF
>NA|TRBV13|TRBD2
CASSAWTSGRDEQFF
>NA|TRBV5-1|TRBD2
CASSFGREGFQETQYF
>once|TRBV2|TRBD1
CASSPDRIPGNTIYF
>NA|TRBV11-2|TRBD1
CASSSQGAGGELFF
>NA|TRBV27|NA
CASSLSVGGGEQFF
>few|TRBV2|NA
CASSSVGTLDTQYF
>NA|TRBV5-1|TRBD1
CASNSQGSDTQYF
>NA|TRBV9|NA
CASSVGISADTQYF
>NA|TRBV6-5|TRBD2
CASRGLAFYNEQFF
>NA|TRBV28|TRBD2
CASSYGGSSTDTQYF
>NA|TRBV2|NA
CASTEGPEETQYF
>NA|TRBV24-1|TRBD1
CATSDPTRTGGNQPQHF
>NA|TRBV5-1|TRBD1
CASSLGGTGGPSTDTQYF
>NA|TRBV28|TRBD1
CASSPRDRIYGYTF
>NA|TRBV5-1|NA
CASRGDYNEQFF
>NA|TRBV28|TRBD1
CASSLPGTGVGKLFF
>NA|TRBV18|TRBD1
CASSPTGVPREAFF
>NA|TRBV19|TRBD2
CASSDSGSLKDEQFF
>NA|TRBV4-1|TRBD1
CASSQIQGVGYGYTF
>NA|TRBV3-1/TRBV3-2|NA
CASSRREKLFF
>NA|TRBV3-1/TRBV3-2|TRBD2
CASSALAGGADTQYF
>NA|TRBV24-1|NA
CATSDSGGVQGRLNEQFF
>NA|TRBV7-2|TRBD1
CASSSYPGQNNEKLFF
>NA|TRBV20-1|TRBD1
CSASSFRQGVDGYTF
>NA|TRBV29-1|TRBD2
CSVEGLAGEQYF
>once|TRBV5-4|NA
CASSLGSAAQFHEQYF
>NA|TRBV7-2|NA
CASSLLGFEETQYF
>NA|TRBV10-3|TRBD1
CAISEQGAASNQPQHF
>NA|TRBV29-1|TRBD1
CSAEERTGANYGYTF
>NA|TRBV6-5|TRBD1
CASSSDRGRYGYTF
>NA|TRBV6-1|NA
CASSDQLGHQPQHF
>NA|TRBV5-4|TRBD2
CASSPSGGRSYEQYF
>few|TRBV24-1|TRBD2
CATSDNRAGPSTDTQYF